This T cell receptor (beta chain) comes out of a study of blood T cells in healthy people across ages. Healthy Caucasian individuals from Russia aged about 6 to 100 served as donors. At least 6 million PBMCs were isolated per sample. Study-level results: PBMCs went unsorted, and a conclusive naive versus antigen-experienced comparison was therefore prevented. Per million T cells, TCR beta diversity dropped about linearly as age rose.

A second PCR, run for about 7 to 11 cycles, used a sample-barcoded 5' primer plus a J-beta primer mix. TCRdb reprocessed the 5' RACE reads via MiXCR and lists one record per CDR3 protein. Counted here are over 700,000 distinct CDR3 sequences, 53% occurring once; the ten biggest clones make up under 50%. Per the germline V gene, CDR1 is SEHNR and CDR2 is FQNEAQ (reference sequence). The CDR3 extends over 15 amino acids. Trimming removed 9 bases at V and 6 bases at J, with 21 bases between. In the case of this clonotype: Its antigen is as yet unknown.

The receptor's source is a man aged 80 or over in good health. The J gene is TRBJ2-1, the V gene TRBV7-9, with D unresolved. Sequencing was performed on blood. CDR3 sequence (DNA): TGTGCCAGTAGTTTTAGGACCCAGATGTTCAATGAGCAGTTCTTC. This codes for CASSFRTQMFNEQFF.